The TCR beta chain under discussion was sequenced for a study of T cell repertoires in cytomegalovirus infection. This clonotype has at least ten counts. The CDR3 spans 14 residues. V was cut by 5 bases and J by 4 bases, with 12 bases left in between. Germline lookup yields CDR1 MNHEY and CDR2 SVGEGT. TCRdb used MiXCR to reprocess the reads, holding one entry per CDR3 protein. The data hold 200,000 to 250,000 distinct CDR3 sequences, with 6% to 8% observed a single time. This TCR was sampled from a human donor in good health (CMV status not recorded). Some clones in this sample may be carry-over from other donors' samples. What was sequenced was PBMCs. This chain connects TRBV6-2 or TRBV6-3 to TRBJ2-1; D might be TRBD2 (6 bases). The CDR3 here is CASSTSRLYNEQFF. CDR3 DNA sequence: TGTGCCAGCAGTACTAGCCGGCTGTACAATGAGCAGTTCTTC.